The 27 T cell receptor beta chains presented below share a single source sample, sequenced in a study of regulatory T cells in long-lasting Graves disease. Relying on iRepertoire HTBI primers and Arm-PCR of CDR3 regions, the team built TCR beta libraries. MiXCR, applied by TCRdb to the multiplex PCR reads, yields one record per CDR3 protein. The data contain about 290,000 distinct CDR3 sequences, around 21% of them seen just once; the ten biggest clones take up approximately 60%. Noted time point: persistent/refractory GD, antithyroid drugs over 5 years with positive TRAb. From PBMCs, RNA was extracted and then used to make the TCR library. Specimen: peripheral blood mononuclear cells (PBMCs), collected when the disease was refractory, from a patient treated with antithyroid drugs. The receptors were sampled from a female donor with Graves disease.

The rearrangement uses TRBV3-1 and TRBJ1-1; D remains unclear. Germline V gene data show CDR1 as LGHDT and CDR2 as YNNKEL (reference sequence). The germline V and J ends were trimmed by 0 bases and 9 bases, with 11 bases remaining between them. CDR3 length equals 13 residues. The CDR3 protein is CASSQETGMQAFF. CDR3 nucleotides: TGTGCCAGCAGCCAAGAAACTGGGATGCAAGCTTTCTTT.

This rearrangement joins TRBV7-2 to TRBJ1-6; D is undetermined. V shed 1 base and J shed 9 bases, with 10 bases lying between them. Germline CDR1 SGHTA, CDR2 FQGNSA. The CDR3 contains 14 residues. This CDR3 is CASSLGQSFSPLHF. For the CDR3, the DNA is TGTGCCAGCAGCTTAGGTCAGAGTTTTTCACCCCTCCACTTT.

The V and J genes are TRBV18 and TRBJ2-7; TRBD1 is a possible D gene (6 bases). V lost 0 bases and J lost 5, with 14 bases in between. The CDR3 runs 15 residues. Looked up from germline, CDR1 is KGHSH and CDR2 is LQKENI. The CDR3 nucleotides are TGTGCCAGCTCACCACCGCTATCAGGGGCGGACGAGCAGTACTTC. Amino acid sequence: CASSPPLSGADEQYF.

For this clonotype: This clone may be a read error of a much larger clone one base away. The V call is TRBV6-2 or TRBV6-3, the J call TRBJ2-7, with D maybe TRBD1 (5 bases). This CDR3 region has 13 residues. Germline V gene lookup returns CDR1 MNHEY and CDR2 SVGEGT. The CDR3 region has the DNA TGTGCCGGCAGGGCCGGGCCTCAAATTAGGCAGTACTTC. This codes for CAGRAGPQIRQYF.

This clonotype was picked up many times. V is TRBV11-2 and J is TRBJ1-1; the D is unclear. Germline V lookup: CDR1 SGHAT, CDR2 FQNNGV. V lost 1 base to trimming and J lost 1 base, with 4 bases between them. The CDR3 length is 13 residues. CDR3 DNA sequence: TGTGCCAGCAGCTTAGGATGGAACACTGAAGCTTTCTTT. Its protein product is CASSLGWNTEAFF.

This clonotype was seen a few times. The chain joins TRBV6-5 to TRBJ1-3; D unresolved. The V gene lost 0 bases and the J gene lost 1 base, with 10 bases spanning the gap. CDR3 length equals 16 residues. Germline loops: CDR1 MNHEY, CDR2 SVGAGI. CDR3 nucleotide sequence: TGTGCCAGCAGTTACTCGCCCTTAAGTTCTGGAAACACCATATATTTT. Translation: CASSYSPLSSGNTIYF.

The chain recombines TRBV6-2 or TRBV6-3 with TRBJ2-4; TRBD1 aligns across 7 bases. The V gene end was trimmed by 4 bases and the J gene end by 0 bases; junction bases not matched to a gene: 9. The CDR3 extends over 17 amino acids. The germline V gene has CDR1 MNHEY and CDR2 SVGEGT. This CDR3 reads CASSWTGQTLAKNIQYF. The DNA for the CDR3 is TGTGCCAGCAGTTGGACAGGTCAGACTCTAGCCAAAAACATTCAGTACTTC.

At least ten counts were recorded for this clonotype. The V call is TRBV7-2, the J call TRBJ1-5; D gene uncertain. The CDR3 spans 15 residues. Germline V gives CDR1 SGHTA, CDR2 FQGNSA. V was trimmed by 1 base and J by 4 bases, leaving 11 bases between them. Here the CDR3 DNA reads TGTGCCAGCAGCTTAGGTCGGGGTTCAAATCAGCCCCAGCATTTT. Amino acids: CASSLGRGSNQPQHF.

The chain combines TRBV7-2 with TRBJ2-2; D may be TRBD1 (5 bases). Trimming cost V 5 bases and J 5 bases, with 12 bases left between them. Germline-derived CDR1 and CDR2 are SGHTA and FQGNSA. This CDR3 is built from 14 residues. Written as DNA, the CDR3 is TGTGCCAGCAGCCCCCTGACAGTAACCGGGGAGCTGTTTTTT. This encodes CASSPLTVTGELFF. The complete variable domain, with remaining parts taken from reference TRBV7-2 and TRBJ2-2, reads GAGVSQSPSNKVTEKGKDVELRCDPISGHTALYWYRQSLGQGLEFLIYFQGNSAPDKSGLPSDRFSAERTGGSVSTLTIQRTQQEDSAVYLCASSPLTVTGELFFGEGSRLTVL.

V usage is TRBV19 and J usage is TRBJ2-7; 9 nucleotides line up with TRBD2. This CDR3 region has 19 residues. Germline V gene lookup returns CDR1 LNHDA and CDR2 SQIVND (reference sequence). V lost 6 bases and J lost 2; bases outside the gene matches: 20. CDR3 coding DNA: TGTGCCAGTAGCCTCCAATTAACCGGCGGGGCTAGCGGGGCCTACGAGCAGTACTTC. Protein product: CASSLQLTGGASGAYEQYF.

This clonotype was observed at least ten times. The CDR3 region is CSASYGPEAFF. CDR3 sequence (DNA): TGCAGTGCTAGTTACGGACCCGAAGCTTTCTTT. The chain is built from TRBV20-1 and TRBJ1-1; D unresolved. Germline V lookup: CDR1 DFQATT, CDR2 SNEGSKA (reference sequence). This CDR3 contains 11 residues. Trimming removed 3 bases from V and 8 bases from J, with 10 bases in between.

There are many counts of this clonotype. V is TRBV11-2 and J is TRBJ2-6; no clear D. Germline V lookup: CDR1 SGHAT, CDR2 FQNNGV. This CDR3 spans 16 amino acids. The V end lost 0 bases, the J end lost 5 bases, and 11 bases lay between the germline ends. CDR3 region: CASSLDLGTWANVLTF. DNA for the CDR3: TGTGCCAGCAGCTTAGACCTGGGTACCTGGGCCAACGTCCTGACTTTC.

This clonotype was seen ten or more times. V is TRBV5-1 and J is TRBJ2-5; the D gene is possibly TRBD1 (6 bases). Germline V gene data show CDR1 as SGHRS and CDR2 as YFSETQ. This CDR3 is 15 amino acids long. Trimming took 0 bases from V and 2 from J, leaving 11 bases between them. The CDR3 DNA reads as TGCGCCAGCAGCTTGGCCGTGACAGGTCAAGAGACCCAGTACTTC. As protein: CASSLAVTGQETQYF.

The genes are TRBV6-1 and TRBJ2-5; D may be TRBD1 (5 bases). The V gene's germline CDR1 is MNHNS and CDR2 SASEGT. The CDR3 has 14 amino acids. V lost 5 bases, J lost 5 bases, and 15 bases lay in between. The CDR3: CASSPDRLRETQYF. CDR3 DNA: TGTGCCAGCAGTCCCGACAGATTACGGGAGACCCAGTACTTC.

The chain recombines TRBV7-9 with TRBJ2-2; TRBD2 aligns across 14 bases. The length of the CDR3 is 18 residues. Germline V lookup: CDR1 SEHNR, CDR2 FQNEAQ (reference sequence). J lost 6 bases, V lost 5 bases, and 11 bases had no gene match. Here the CDR3 reads CASSPRLAGGPGPGELFF. The CDR3 DNA sequence: TGTGCCAGCAGCCCACGACTAGCGGGAGGGCCGGGCCCCGGGGAGCTGTTTTTT.

This clonotype was counted a few times. The J gene is TRBJ2-1, the V gene TRBV20-1; TRBD2 agrees at 11 bases. V lost 6 bases, J lost 0 bases, and 10 bases stayed unmatched. The CDR3 runs 17 residues. CDR1 DFQATT and CDR2 SNEGSKA come from the germline V gene (reference sequence). CDR3 in DNA: TGCAGTGCAACCGGGACTAGCGGCTTGAGCTCCTACAATGAGCAGTTCTTC. Translating it yields CSATGTSGLSSYNEQFF.

This clonotype was seen repeatedly, ten times or more. The chain recombines TRBV12-3 or TRBV12-4 with TRBJ1-2, with TRBD1 as a possible D gene (6 bases). The CDR3 runs to 14 residues. V shed 4 bases and J shed 3 bases, with 12 bases lying between them. This CDR3 reads CASSYRDTDYGYTF. CDR3 sequence (DNA): TGTGCCAGCAGTTACCGGGACACAGACTATGGCTACACCTTC.

This clonotype was counted at least ten times. The chain couples TRBV3-1 to TRBJ1-2; TRBD1 aligns across 8 bases. Germline assignment: CDR1 LGHDT and CDR2 YNNKEL (reference sequence). The CDR3 extends over 15 amino acids. The J segment lost 4 bases and the V segment lost 0 bases, leaving 4 bases of the junction unmatched. CDR3 DNA sequence: TGTGCCAGCAGCCAAGATACGGGACAGGCCTATGGCTACACCTTC. Translated: CASSQDTGQAYGYTF.

This chain joins TRBV27 and TRBJ2-3; the match to TRBD1 covers 10 bases. This CDR3 spans 16 amino acids. Trimming removed 7 bases from V and 2 bases from J; junction bases left unmatched: 9. Germline V gene data show CDR1 as MNHEY and CDR2 as SMNVEV (reference sequence). The chain's CDR3 is CASTSGGQGNTDTQYF. CDR3 bases: TGTGCCAGCACCTCAGGGGGACAGGGGAACACAGATACGCAGTATTTT.

This clonotype was recorded a few times. V gene TRBV6-5 combines with J gene TRBJ2-2; D is possibly TRBD1 or TRBD2 (5 bases each). Trimming cost V 3 bases and J 0 bases, with 8 bases left between them. Germline loops: CDR1 MNHEY, CDR2 SVGAGI. The CDR3 covers 15 residues. The CDR3 sequence is CASSYRGANTGELFF. Here the CDR3 DNA reads TGTGCCAGCAGTTATCGAGGGGCGAACACCGGGGAGCTGTTTTTT.

This clonotype was counted only a few times. This sequence joins TRBV28 and TRBJ1-5; the match to TRBD1 covers 7 bases. CDR3 length: 15 amino acids. The germline CDR1 and CDR2 sequences are MDHEN and SYDVKM. With 7 bases clipped from V and 1 base from J, the junction kept 7 bases outside the gene matches. Here the CDR3 DNA reads TGTGCCAGCAACCCAGGGGGAGGGAGCAATCAGCCCCAGCATTTT. Encoded protein: CASNPGGGSNQPQHF.

As concerns this clonotype: Being one base from a much bigger clone, this may be a read error. The chain couples TRBV25-1 to TRBJ1-2; D remains ambiguous. Germline-derived CDR1 and CDR2 are MGHDK and SYGVNS. This CDR3 has 14 amino acids. The CDR3 DNA sequence: TGTGCCAGCGGTGAGATGGGTAGAAGCTATGGCTACACCTTC. Protein product: CASGEMGRSYGYTF.

This clonotype has a handful of counts. The CDR3 loop reads CAWSVVGQLNIQYF. The CDR3 nucleotides are TGTGCCTGGAGTGTAGTGGGACAGCTAAACATTCAGTACTTC. The V gene is TRBV30, the J gene TRBJ2-4; TRBD1 aligns across 7 bases. After removal of 0 bases from V and 6 bases from J, the junction contained 5 bases not matched to a gene. This CDR3 region has 14 residues. CDR1 GTSNPN and CDR2 SVGIG come from the germline V gene (reference sequence).

This clonotype was recorded at least ten times. This chain uses TRBV7-2 with TRBJ1-5; 8 bases agree with TRBD1. The germline gives CDR1 SGHTA, CDR2 FQGNSA. V trimming: 2 bases; J trimming: 6 bases; junction bases outside the gene matches: 6. The CDR3 sequence is 15 residues long. The CDR3 DNA follows: TGTGCCAGCAGCTTACTCAGGGGGCGCGGTCAGCCCCAGCATTTT. Amino acid sequence: CASSLLRGRGQPQHF. The complete variable domain, with remaining parts taken from reference TRBV7-2 and TRBJ1-5, reads GAGVSQSPSNKVTEKGKDVELRCDPISGHTALYWYRQSLGQGLEFLIYFQGNSAPDKSGLPSDRFSAERTGGSVSTLTIQRTQQEDSAVYLCASSLLRGRGQPQHFGDGTRLSIL.

This clonotype has just a few counts. V is TRBV29-1 and J is TRBJ2-4; TRBD2 agrees at 9 bases. The V and J ends lost 6 bases and 7 bases, in that order; junction bases with no gene match: 7. From germline, CDR1 is SQVTM and CDR2 ANQGSEA. The CDR3 has 13 amino acids. CDR3 sequence reads: CSVAGGPSNIQYF. CDR3 DNA: TGCAGCGTGGCGGGAGGGCCCTCGAACATTCAGTACTTC.

This clonotype was detected only a few times. V usage is TRBV28 and J usage is TRBJ2-5, with 11 bases fitting TRBD2. In germline, CDR1 is MDHEN, CDR2 SYDVKM. The CDR3 length is 20 residues. The junction had 24 bases not matched to a gene; V was cut back by 9 bases and J by 3 bases. The CDR3, as DNA: TGTGCCAGGATCAACGTTATAGCGGGAGGGTCCTGGTGGAAAAAAGAGACCCAGTACTTC. Amino acids: CARINVIAGGSWWKKETQYF.

This clonotype occurred many times. The chain combines TRBV11-2 with TRBJ1-5, with D unclear. The CDR3 is 15 residues long. The V and J ends lost 0 bases and 7 bases respectively, with 13 bases between them. The V gene's germline CDR1 is SGHAT and CDR2 FQNNGV. This chain's CDR3 is CASSLDTRRGQPQHF. CDR3 in DNA: TGTGCCAGCAGCTTAGATACCCGGCGCGGGCAGCCCCAGCATTTT.